This T cell receptor (beta chain) was profiled in a study of radiotherapy plus CTLA-4 blockade in lung cancer. Sequencing used immunoSEQ multiplex PCR; TCRdb keeps in-frame clones, though not all of them. The top ten clones hold around 2.8% of a sample with roughly 62,000 clones, 65% to 85% of them seen once. Findings of the study overall: TCR clones of tumor origin grew in blood after radiotherapy plus ipilimumab.

The ends lost 4 bases at V and 4 bases at J; junction bases unmatched: 6. This CDR3 spans 14 amino acids. Germline V CDR1 and CDR2: MGHRA, YSYEKL. CTLA-4 blockade with ipilimumab, together with focal radiation, was given to patients with chemo-refractory metastatic non-small-cell lung cancer. As to this clone: What it binds is unknown.

Material: peripheral blood, obtained from a patient treated with radiotherapy plus ipilimumab. The rearrangement links TRBV4-1 to TRBJ1-2; 7 bases agree with TRBD1. The sequence came from a human donor with non-small cell lung cancer who had a complete response to radiotherapy plus ipilimumab. CDR3 nucleotides: TGCGCCAGCAGCCGACAGGGTGTCAGCTATGGCTACACCTTC. As protein: CASSRQGVSYGYTF.